The present entry profiles one TCR beta chain with its context. What it binds is not known. The sample is drawn from a study of shared clonotypes between healthy human individuals. Germline V gene data show CDR1 as SNHLY and CDR2 as FYNNEI. This CDR3 comprises 15 residues. Trimming took off 8 bases at V and 2 bases at J, with 15 bases between the two ends. The repertoire was sequenced with immunoSEQ multiplex PCR; TCRdb's copy has only in-frame clones and lacks some. The repertoire holds roughly 2.5 million clones, with roughly 92% as singletons. Overall study findings and caveats: Among several donors, approximately 5% of naive CD4 clonotypes were found in common. Estimated richness values were generally larger in naive subsets than in memory subsets.

Material: naive CD4+ T cells sorted from blood. Subset denoted: CD45RA+ positively selected. The V call is TRBV2, the J call TRBJ2-2; possible D gene TRBD2, 6 bases. The TCR comes from a man in his late teens or twenties in good health. CDR3 sequence: CASLPAGPNTGELFF. CDR3 sequence (DNA): TGTGCCAGCCTACCCGCGGGGCCAAACACCGGGGAGCTGTTTTTT. Full variable domain (remainder filled in from reference TRBV2 and TRBJ2-2): EPEVTQTPSHQVTQMGQEVILRCVPISNHLYFYWYRQILGQKVEFLVSFYNNEISEKSEIFDDQFSVERPDGSNFTLKIRSTKLEDSAMYFCASLPAGPNTGELFFGEGSRLTVL.